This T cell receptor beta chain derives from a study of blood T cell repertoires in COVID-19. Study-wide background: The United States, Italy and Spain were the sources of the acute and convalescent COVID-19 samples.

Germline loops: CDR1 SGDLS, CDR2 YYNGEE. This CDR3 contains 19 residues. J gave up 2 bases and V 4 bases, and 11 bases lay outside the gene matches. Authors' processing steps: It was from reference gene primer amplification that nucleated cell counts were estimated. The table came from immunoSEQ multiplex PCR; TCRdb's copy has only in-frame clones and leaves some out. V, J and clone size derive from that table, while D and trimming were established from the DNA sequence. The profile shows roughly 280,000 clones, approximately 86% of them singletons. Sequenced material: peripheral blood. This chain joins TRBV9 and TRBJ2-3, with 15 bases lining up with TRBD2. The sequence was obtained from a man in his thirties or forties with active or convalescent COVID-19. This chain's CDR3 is CASSPDSGLAGGYTDTQYF. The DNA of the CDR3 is TGTGCCAGCAGCCCGGACTCGGGACTAGCGGGGGGTTACACAGATACGCAGTATTTT.